There are a few counts of the clone carrying this T cell receptor (beta chain). This specimen comes from a study of blood T cell repertoires in COVID-19. Produced via immunoSEQ multiplex PCR; TCRdb's table is partial and in-frame only. The sample lists 150,000 or so clones; approximately 81% were seen once. CDR1 and CDR2 from the germline V gene are SGHTA and FQGNSA. The CDR3 loop spans 13 amino acids. Trimming left V 2 bases short and J 3 bases short, with 7 bases between. The rearrangement uses TRBV7-2 and TRBJ1-2, with D perhaps TRBD1 (5 bases). This clonotype was obtained from a human donor in a cohort sampled during active COVID-19. The material sequenced was peripheral blood. The CDR3, as DNA: TGTGCCAGCAGCTTACAGGGATACTATGGCTACACCTTC. The encoded protein is CASSLQGYYGYTF.